Listed here are 18 T cell receptor beta chains from one sample, sequenced in a study of post-analysis software for immune sequencing data. Unique molecular identifiers tagged the TCR beta cDNA libraries. TCRdb itself ran the PCR reads through MiXCR, one entry per CDR3 protein. Among 150,000 or so distinct CDR3 sequences, 30% to 45% were seen once, and the ten largest hold roughly 28%. This material consisted of blood, taken after autologous hematopoietic stem cell transplantation. The origin of the receptors is a girl aged 5-17 years with multiple sclerosis.

A few counts support this clonotype. The chain recombines TRBV20-1 with TRBJ2-1; 14 nucleotides align to TRBD2. This CDR3 has 17 residues. Trimming took 0 bases from V and 8 from J; bases not matched to a gene: 9. CDR1 and CDR2 (germline): DFQATT, SNEGSKA (reference sequence). As DNA, the CDR3 is TGCAGTGCTAGAGATGGGACTAGCGGGAGAGGGGAACATGAGCAGTTCTTC. Its protein is CSARDGTSGRGEHEQFF.

At least ten counts were recorded for this clonotype. The chain links TRBV29-1 to TRBJ2-1; D is uncertain. V was trimmed by 8 bases and J by 7 bases, leaving 15 bases between them. CDR3 size: 12 residues. Germline CDR1 reads SQVTM; CDR2 reads ANQGSEA. The CDR3 spells CSFRRQLNEQFF. As DNA, the CDR3 is TGCAGCTTCCGCCGGCAGTTGAATGAGCAGTTCTTC.

V and J are TRBV27 and TRBJ2-1; D assignment may be TRBD1 or TRBD2 (6 bases each). CDR1 MNHEY and CDR2 SMNVEV come from the germline V gene (reference sequence). This CDR3 is built from 14 residues. Deletions cut 7 bases from V and 6 bases from J, with 16 bases between. The DNA for the CDR3 is TGTGCCAGCACTGAGGTTGGGGGGCTCAATGAGCAGTTCTTC. Translation: CASTEVGGLNEQFF.

This sequence joins TRBV6-5 and TRBJ1-5; a possible D gene is TRBD1 (5 bases). This CDR3 has 13 residues. Per the germline V gene, CDR1 is MNHEY and CDR2 is SVGAGI. V was cut by 2 bases and J by 7 bases, with 9 bases left in between. The DNA for the CDR3 is TGTGCCAGCAGTTACGGGGGGAGGCAGCCCCAGCATTTT. Protein product: CASSYGGRQPQHF.

This clonotype was detected many times. The CDR3 region has the DNA TGTGCCAGCAGACTAGCACCGAACACCGGGGAGCTGTTTTTT. Translation: CASRLAPNTGELFF. The chain combines TRBV12-3 or TRBV12-4 with TRBJ2-2, with a weak D call TRBD2 (6 bases). The CDR3 extends over 14 amino acids. V gave up 6 bases and J gave up 0 bases, with 8 bases separating them.

This clonotype came up a few times. The rearrangement links TRBV7-3 to TRBJ2-3; D is possibly TRBD1 (6 bases). Per the germline V gene, CDR1 is SGHTA and CDR2 is FQGTGA. Trimming left V 4 bases short and J 3 bases short, with 26 bases between. The CDR3 has 19 amino acids. CDR3 residues: CASSSFGFGDKRSTDTQYF. For the CDR3, the DNA is TGTGCCAGCAGCTCATTTGGGTTTGGGGACAAGAGAAGTACAGATACGCAGTATTTT.

This clonotype was counted many times. The V call is TRBV28, the J call TRBJ2-7; 8 bases are a match to TRBD2. The V segment lost 8 bases and the J segment 0 bases; nucleotides outside the gene matches: 6. The CDR3 loop spans 14 amino acids. Per germline, CDR1 MDHEN and CDR2 SYDVKM. The CDR3, as DNA: TGTGCCAGCGAAGGCGGGAGGAGCTCCTACGAGCAGTACTTC. As protein: CASEGGRSSYEQYF.

In its sample, this clonotype was seen many times. This chain uses TRBV27 with TRBJ2-3; no clear D. Trimming pared 3 bases from V and 2 bases from J, leaving 6 bases between. This CDR3 has 13 amino acids. Looked up from germline, CDR1 is MNHEY and CDR2 is SMNVEV (reference sequence). CDR3 in amino acids: CASSFGATDTQYF. The CDR3 DNA sequence: TGTGCCAGCAGTTTCGGAGCCACAGATACGCAGTATTTT.

The table lists this clonotype with a few counts. The chain recombines TRBV18 with TRBJ2-3; perhaps TRBD1 as D (5 bases). V was pared by 1 base and J by 2 bases, with 16 bases between. CDR3 length: 17 residues. Germline assignment: CDR1 KGHSH and CDR2 LQKENI. The CDR3 loop reads CASSPRFQPGNTDTQYF. The CDR3 nucleotides are TGTGCCAGCTCACCACGTTTCCAGCCAGGGAACACAGATACGCAGTATTTT.

The rearrangement joins TRBV6-2 or TRBV6-3 to TRBJ2-3, with TRBD1 matching over 9 bases. This CDR3 is 16 amino acids long. CDR1 and CDR2 from the germline V gene are MNHEY and SVGEGT. V dropped 5 bases and J dropped 2; count of bases not matched to a gene: 8. The CDR3 is CASSRPRDRVTDTQYF. CDR3 sequence (DNA): TGTGCCAGCAGTCGACCCCGGGACAGGGTCACAGATACGCAGTATTTT.

The rearrangement joins TRBV6-1 to TRBJ1-1, with D possibly TRBD1 on 6 matching bases. Per germline, CDR1 MNHNS and CDR2 SASEGT. CDR3 size: 12 residues. Deletions cut 4 bases from V and 11 bases from J, with 14 bases between. The CDR3 sequence: CASSADSLSAFF. CDR3 coding DNA: TGTGCCAGCAGTGCGGACAGTCTAAGTGCTTTCTTT.

This clonotype was seen at least ten times. V usage is TRBV19 and J usage is TRBJ2-1; D gene uncertain. Between the trimmed V and J ends, which lost 4 bases and 9 bases, there was a span of 16 bases. The CDR3 has 14 residues. Germline CDR1 and CDR2: LNHDA and SQIVND (reference sequence). The CDR3 nucleotides are TGTGCCAGTAGTAGCGGACCAGACAAGGTTGAGCAGTTCTTC. This codes for CASSSGPDKVEQFF.

The chain couples TRBV12-3 or TRBV12-4 to TRBJ2-2; weak D call: TRBD1 (6 bases). Trimming stripped 3 bases from V and 14 bases from J, with 16 bases between. The CDR3 extends over 13 amino acids. The CDR3 bases are TGTGCCAGCAGTTTTACAGGGTCTAGTGTTCTGTTTTTT. It yields the protein CASSFTGSSVLFF.

The chain joins TRBV7-9 to TRBJ2-1, with D maybe TRBD2 (6 bases). This CDR3 comprises 16 residues. V gave up 5 bases and J gave up 5 bases, with 19 bases separating them. Looked up from germline, CDR1 is SEHNR and CDR2 is FQNEAQ (reference sequence). This CDR3 reads CASSQVTMAGHNEQFF. The CDR3 DNA reads as TGTGCCAGCAGCCAAGTAACAATGGCGGGACACAATGAGCAGTTCTTC.

This clonotype appeared once. This clone may be a read error of a much larger clone one base away. The chain has TRBV29-1 and TRBJ2-7; 10 bases are a match to TRBD2. CDR3 length equals 13 residues. The V gene's germline CDR1 is SQVTM and CDR2 ANQGSEA. The CDR3 here is CCVDSGRAYEQYF. As DNA, the CDR3 is TGCTGCGTTGACAGCGGGAGGGCCTACGAGCAGTACTTC.

This clonotype was observed a few times. The chain uses TRBV20-1 and TRBJ1-5; D not resolved. The CDR3 covers 16 residues. Per germline, CDR1 DFQATT and CDR2 SNEGSKA (reference sequence). Trimming removed 0 bases from V and 0 bases from J, with 12 bases in between. The chain's CDR3 is CSAREVPQSSNQPQHF. The CDR3 DNA follows: TGCAGTGCTAGAGAGGTCCCACAGAGTAGCAATCAGCCCCAGCATTTT.

A remark on this clonotype: Since a much larger clone is just one base distant, this may be a read error. CDR3 sequence: CSAKSLSTYEQYF. CDR3 DNA sequence: TGCAGTGCTAAGAGCCTATCCACCTACGAGCAGTACTTC. The J gene is TRBJ2-7, the V gene TRBV20-1; D is undetermined. CDR1 and CDR2 (germline): DFQATT, SNEGSKA (reference sequence). V lost 4 bases and J lost 2, with 12 bases in between. The CDR3 is made up of 13 amino acids.

A remark on this clonotype: This may stem from a read error, because a much larger clone lies one nucleotide away. This chain connects TRBV29-1 to TRBJ2-3; 8 bases fit TRBD1. Germline V gene lookup returns CDR1 SQVTM and CDR2 ANQGSEA. This CDR3 region has 11 residues. With 6 bases clipped from V and 9 bases from J, the junction kept 5 bases outside the gene matches. CDR3 in DNA: TGCAGCGTGTTCAGGGACAGGACGCAGTATTTT. It specifies CSVFRDRTQYF.